This record covers a single T cell receptor (beta chain). The sample comes from a study of shared clonotypes between healthy human individuals. CDR1 MRHNA and CDR2 SNTAGT come from the germline V gene. The CDR3 is made up of 14 amino acids. Deletions cut 5 bases from V and 3 bases from J, with 8 bases between. Using 200 ng DNA, 32,000 or so T cell genomes, the sorted-subset replicate PCRs were run. How the authors handled the data: Junction-only immunoSEQ data arrived without quality scores, meaning filtering differed. Produced via immunoSEQ multiplex PCR; TCRdb's table is partial and in-frame only. That table gives V, J and clone size, and the DNA gave D and trimming. Of 950,000 to 1,100,000 clones in the sample, about 75% were seen once.

Sequencing used memory CD4+ T cells sorted from blood. Subset reported: CD45RA-negative fraction. The TCR originated in a man in his late teens or twenties in good health. The chain couples TRBV6-4 to TRBJ1-6, with a weak D call TRBD1 (5 bases). CDR3 DNA sequence: TGTGCCAGCAGTTTAAGGGGCTATAATTCACCCCTCCACTTT. This sequence encodes CASSLRGYNSPLHF.